A selection of T cell receptor beta chains follows, all from one sample in a study of blood T cell repertoires in COVID-19. The data were produced by immunoSEQ multiplex PCR, yet TCRdb's version contains in-frame clones alone and is incomplete. This table holds 85,000 to 130,000 clones, around 90% found once. Material: peripheral blood. Source of these receptors: a man between 70 and 80 years old with acute or convalescent COVID-19. Each CDR3 is given with its conserved first and last residue. D genes are given only for firm matches. Expanded clones get a size class; other rows say once, few or many, or leave the size out.

clone_size j_call d_call v_call cdr3_aa cdr3_nt
NA TRBJ2-1 TRBD1 TRBV2 CARHRGQGAGEQFF TGTGCCAGACATAGGGGACAGGGGGCAGGTGAGCAGTTCTTC
NA TRBJ2-7 NA TRBV7-9 CASSLGAGLTYEQYF TGTGCCAGCAGCTTAGGGGCGGGACTTACCTACGAGCAGTACTTC
NA TRBJ1-1 TRBD1 TRBV27 CASSFLPTGGFGTEAFF TGTGCCAGCAGTTTCCTTCCGACAGGGGGCTTCGGGACTGAAGCTTTCTTT
NA TRBJ1-1 NA TRBV18 CASSPQGSGSMNTEAFF TGTGCCAGCTCACCACAAGGTTCAGGGTCAATGAACACTGAAGCTTTCTTT
few TRBJ2-7 NA TRBV19 CASSSRDTAFYEQYF TGTGCCAGTAGCAGCCGGGACACCGCTTTTTACGAGCAGTACTTC
NA TRBJ2-7 NA TRBV7-2 CASRFGGLGEQYF TGTGCCAGCAGGTTTGGCGGGCTGGGCGAGCAGTACTTC
NA TRBJ2-1 TRBD2 TRBV11-2 CASSLDRSSGADEQFF TGTGCCAGCAGCTTAGATAGGTCTAGCGGGGCCGATGAGCAGTTCTTC
NA TRBJ2-7 NA TRBV6-2/TRBV6-3 CASSWRGLGSYEQYF TGTGCCAGCAGTTGGAGGGGTTTGGGGTCCTACGAGCAGTACTTC
NA TRBJ1-1 NA TRBV9 CASSAGGRAEAFF TGTGCCAGCAGCGCGGGGGGGCGGGCTGAAGCTTTCTTT
NA TRBJ2-3 NA TRBV7-2 CASSARGDTQYF TGTGCCAGCAGCGCGAGGGGGGATACGCAGTATTTT
few TRBJ1-1 TRBD1 TRBV7-8 CASSLGSGGVNTEAFF TGTGCCAGCAGCTTAGGCTCAGGGGGCGTGAATACTGAAGCTTTCTTT
NA TRBJ2-5 NA TRBV7-2 CASSFDRKETQYF TGTGCCAGCAGCTTTGACAGAAAAGAGACCCAGTACTTC
NA TRBJ2-1 TRBD2 TRBV4-2 CASSEKAGGPLEQFF TGTGCCAGCAGCGAAAAGGCGGGAGGGCCGCTTGAGCAGTTCTTC
once TRBJ1-2 TRBD1 TRBV6-6 CASSYSSGGGYTF TGTGCCAGCAGTTACTCTTCAGGGGGTGGCTACACCTTC
once TRBJ2-2 TRBD2 TRBV3-1/TRBV3-2 CASSPTSGSNTGELFF TGTGCCAGCAGCCCCACTAGCGGGAGTAACACCGGGGAGCTGTTTTTT
NA TRBJ1-1 NA TRBV9 CASSVVGRDTEAFF TGTGCCAGCAGCGTAGTGGGTCGGGACACTGAAGCTTTCTTT
once TRBJ1-1 NA TRBV11-3 CASSLWRATEAFF TGTGCCAGCAGCTTATGGCGGGCCACTGAAGCTTTCTTT